This is a list of T cell receptor beta chains from one sample in a study of blood T cell repertoires in COVID-19. The repertoire was sequenced with immunoSEQ multiplex PCR; TCRdb's copy has only in-frame clones and lacks some. Here the sample spans about 80,000 clones, roughly 80% being singletons. Sample: peripheral blood. Every receptor here comes from a human donor in a cohort sampled during active COVID-19. Both conserved end residues are trimmed from each CDR3. Size tells how often a clone was seen (once, few, many) or the class of an expanded clone, and some rows leave it out.

TRBV5-1	TRBJ1-2	.	ASRTTAAGYT
TRBV9	TRBJ2-1	.	ASSVGVYETSGGVRF
TRBV27	TRBJ1-2	.	ASSFRDRGRHGYT
TRBV13	TRBJ2-6	few	ASSLGTGSPGANVLT
TRBV7-3	TRBJ2-3	.	ASSSSGTDTQY
TRBV5-4	TRBJ2-2	.	ASSPDRVGTGELF
TRBV11-2	TRBJ2-3	once	ASSLSFSTDTQY
TRBV5-4	TRBJ2-1	.	ASSSRDRGVHEQF
TRBV29-1	TRBJ1-2	.	SVEERGANYGYT
TRBV4-1	TRBJ2-7	.	ASSQGGLEQY
TRBV7-8	TRBJ2-7	.	ASSLGAYEQY
TRBV5-1	TRBJ1-6	.	ASSDRDTSSYNSPLH
TRBV5-1	TRBJ2-5	.	ASSHRLAPGETQY